This TCR beta chain came from a study of cytomegalovirus exposure and HLA in healthy donors. About the study: The 120 or so validation repertoires used a platform that matched the one used for the 550 to 800 first-cohort repertoires, as a later analysis reported.

Assay used: immunoSEQ multiplex PCR; TCRdb lists only in-frame clones, some missing. The sample shows roughly 120,000 clones, about 84% of them seen only once. This clone was detected only once. The antigen is undetermined. The V segment lost 1 base and the J segment 2 bases; nucleotides outside the gene matches: 11. This CDR3 comprises 18 residues. Germline CDR1 is SGHTA and CDR2 is FQGNSA. Overall study results and limits: About 180 TCR beta chains were listed as cytomegalovirus-associated.

This receptor was identified in a young woman in good health and CMV-seronegative. The chain links TRBV7-2 to TRBJ2-3; 8 bases agree with TRBD2. The source material was PBMCs. The CDR3 protein is CASSLVRRGVANTDTQYF. In DNA form, the CDR3 reads TGTGCCAGCAGCTTAGTTAGGCGGGGGGTAGCGAACACAGATACGCAGTATTTT.